The 9 T cell receptor beta chains below come from one sample, sequenced in a study of cytomegalovirus exposure and HLA in healthy donors listed by TCRdb under 2017. Library preparation was by the immunoSEQ multiplex PCR assay. For the multiplex PCR, a mixture combining 60 forward primers for TCR Vbeta segments and 13 reverse primers for TCR Jbeta segments was used. Here the immuneACCESS table is served through TCRdb, limited to in-frame sequences with V and J called. Missing clones are a known gap in these copies; in checked studies unresolved V genes cover under half, and the rest lacks a known reason. Recorded for this sample are about 92,000 clones; almost 85% of them occurred a single time. Together, the top ten hold approximately 5.6% of the sample. The specimen was PBMCs. The receptors were gathered from a woman between 18 and 29 years old in good health and CMV-seropositive.

The rearrangement joins TRBV30 to TRBJ2-7, with unresolved D. The V gene lost 0 bases and the J gene lost 0 bases, with 6 bases spanning the gap. Germline V gene lookup returns CDR1 GTSNPN and CDR2 SVGIG (reference sequence). The CDR3 contains 13 residues. The CDR3 spells CAWSVGGSYEQYF. The CDR3, as DNA: TGTGCCTGGAGTGTAGGCGGCTCCTACGAGCAGTACTTC.

The chain has TRBV18 and TRBJ2-3, with TRBD1 identical over 7 bases. This CDR3 is built from 13 residues. Losses at the gene ends were 2 bases for V and 8 bases for J; bases not matched to a gene: 4. Germline CDR1 and CDR2: KGHSH and LQKENI. The CDR3 sequence: CASSPEGAVTQYF. The CDR3 DNA reads as TGTGCCAGCTCACCAGAGGGGGCGGTTACGCAGTATTTT.

This clone was seen a single time. The chain is built from TRBV10-1 and TRBJ2-7; the match to TRBD2 covers 14 bases. CDR3 length equals 14 residues. V gave up 2 bases and J gave up 7 bases; unmatched junction bases: 1. Germline V gives CDR1 WNHNN, CDR2 SYGVQD (reference sequence). The CDR3 loop reads CASSEGTSGGEQYF. In nucleotides, the CDR3 is TGCGCCAGCAGTGAGGGGACTAGCGGGGGTGAGCAGTACTTC.

Only one count was recorded for this clone. The chain employs TRBV19 and TRBJ1-5, with 8 nucleotides matching TRBD1. The CDR3 runs to 13 residues. V lost 10 bases and J lost 6; bases outside the gene matches: 8. The V gene's germline CDR1 is LNHDA and CDR2 SQIVND (reference sequence). The CDR3 spells CATRDRFSQPQHF. The CDR3 DNA is TGTGCCACCCGGGACAGGTTCAGTCAGCCCCAGCATTTT.

This chain joins TRBV9 and TRBJ2-2; D perhaps matches TRBD1 (6 bases). V was pared by 4 bases and J by 0 bases, with 13 bases between. Germline V gene sequence: CDR1 SGDLS, CDR2 YYNGEE. CDR3 size: 16 residues. The CDR3 DNA sequence: TGTGCCAGCAGCCACACACAGGGACCGAACACCGGGGAGCTGTTTTTT. Protein sequence: CASSHTQGPNTGELFF. Together with reference TRBV9 and TRBJ2-2, the CDR3 gives the full variable domain: DSGVTQTPKHLITATGQRVTLRCSPRSGDLSVYWYQQSLDQGLQFLIQYYNGEERAKGNILERFSAQQFPDLHSELNLSSLELGDSALYFCASSHTQGPNTGELFFGEGSRLTVL.

This sequence joins TRBV7-6 and TRBJ1-3; 8 bases fit TRBD1. CDR1 is SGHVS and CDR2 is FNYEAQ in the germline V gene. This CDR3 is built from 16 residues. V lost 5 bases to trimming and J lost 2 bases; unmatched junction nucleotides: 8. CDR3 amino acids: CASSRGQGGPGNTIYF. CDR3 DNA sequence: TGTGCCAGCAGCCGAGGACAGGGCGGACCTGGAAACACCATATATTTT. The full variable domain, with the rest looked up from reference TRBV7-6 and TRBJ1-3, is GAGVSQSPRYKVTKRGQDVALRCDPISGHVSLYWYRQALGQGPEFLTYFNYEAQQDKSGLPNDRFSAERPEGSISTLTIQRTEQRDSAMYRCASSRGQGGPGNTIYFGEGSWLTVV.

This clone has more than one count but fewer than ten. The junction shows a germline mismatch at one end, possibly a read error. The CDR3 DNA follows: TGTGCCAGCAGCGAAGGGAAGATTCGGGGGTCTGAAAAACTGTTTTTT. Translated: CASSEGKIRGSEKLFF. V and J are TRBV6-1 and TRBJ1-4, with D possibly matching TRBD1 (5 bases). The CDR3 loop spans 16 amino acids. CDR1 and CDR2 from the germline V gene are MNHNS and SASEGT.

The chain couples TRBV5-1 to TRBJ2-5, with 8 bases fitting TRBD1. The end of the DNA aligns better with TRBJ2-7, so the J call may be wrong. The germline V gene encodes CDR1 SGHRS and CDR2 YFSETQ. The CDR3 is 15 residues long. CDR3 DNA sequence: TGCGCCAGCAGCCCGAGATATGGACAGGGCTACGAGCAGTACTTC. The encoded protein is CASSPRYGQGYEQYF.

The chain is built from TRBV25-1 and TRBJ1-1, with D possibly matching TRBD1 (5 bases). The CDR3 covers 12 residues. Trimming shortened V by 5 bases and J by 11 bases, and 15 bases separated the two germline ends. Germline V gene sequence: CDR1 MGHDK, CDR2 SYGVNS. CDR3 bases: TGTGCCAGCAGTAACCGGGCCCGGGGGGCTTTCTTT. This gives the protein CASSNRARGAFF.